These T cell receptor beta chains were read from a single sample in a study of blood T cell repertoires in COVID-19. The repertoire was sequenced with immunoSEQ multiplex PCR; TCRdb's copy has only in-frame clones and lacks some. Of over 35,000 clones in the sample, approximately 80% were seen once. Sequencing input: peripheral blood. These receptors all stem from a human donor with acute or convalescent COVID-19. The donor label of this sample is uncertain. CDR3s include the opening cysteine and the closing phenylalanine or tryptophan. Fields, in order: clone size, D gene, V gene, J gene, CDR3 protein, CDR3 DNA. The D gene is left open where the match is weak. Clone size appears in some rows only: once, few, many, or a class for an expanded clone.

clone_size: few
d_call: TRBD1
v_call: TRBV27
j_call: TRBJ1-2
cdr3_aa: CASSPRTGGTYYGYTF
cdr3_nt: TGTGCCAGCAGTCCACGGACAGGCGGCACCTACTATGGCTACACCTTC

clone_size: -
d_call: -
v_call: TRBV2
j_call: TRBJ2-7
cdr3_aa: CASSERTVDYEQYF
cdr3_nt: TGTGCCAGCAGTGAAAGGACAGTAGACTACGAGCAGTACTTC

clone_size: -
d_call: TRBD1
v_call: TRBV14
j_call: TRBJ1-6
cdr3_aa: CASSQDRGTANSPLHF
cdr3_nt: TGTGCCAGCAGCCAAGATCGTGGGACAGCTAACTCACCCCTCCACTTT

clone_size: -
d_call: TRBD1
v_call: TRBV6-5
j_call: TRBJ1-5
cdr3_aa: CASTKPGQAGQPQHF
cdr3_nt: TGTGCCAGCACTAAACCGGGACAGGCGGGTCAGCCCCAGCATTTT

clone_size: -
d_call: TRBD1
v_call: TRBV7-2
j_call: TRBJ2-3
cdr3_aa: CASSLGTGVGDTQYF
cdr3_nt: TGTGCCAGCAGCTTGGGGACAGGGGTGGGAGATACGCAGTATTTT

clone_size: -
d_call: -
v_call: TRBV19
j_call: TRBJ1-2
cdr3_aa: CASSIGRNYGYTF
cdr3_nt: TGTGCCAGTAGTATAGGCAGAAACTATGGCTACACCTTC

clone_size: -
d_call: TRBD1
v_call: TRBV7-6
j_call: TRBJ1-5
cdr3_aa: CASSLGDSPNQPQHF
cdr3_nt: TGTGCCAGCAGCTTAGGGGACAGCCCCAATCAGCCCCAGCATTTT

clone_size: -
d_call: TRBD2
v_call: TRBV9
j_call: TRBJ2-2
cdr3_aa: CASRLAGTTGELFF
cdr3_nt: TGTGCCAGCCGACTAGCGGGGACCACCGGGGAGCTGTTTTTT

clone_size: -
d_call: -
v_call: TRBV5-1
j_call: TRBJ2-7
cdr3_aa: CASSLVRGPYEQYF
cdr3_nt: TGCGCCAGCAGCTTGGTGAGAGGCCCCTACGAGCAGTACTTC

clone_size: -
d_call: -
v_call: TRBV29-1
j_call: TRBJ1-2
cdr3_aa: CSVEGGLYGYTF
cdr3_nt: TGCAGCGTTGAGGGAGGCCTCTATGGCTACACCTTC

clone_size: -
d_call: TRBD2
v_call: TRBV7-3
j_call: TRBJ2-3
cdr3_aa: CASSLLGGDTDTQYF
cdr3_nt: TGTGCCAGCAGCTTACTGGGGGGGGACACAGATACGCAGTATTTT

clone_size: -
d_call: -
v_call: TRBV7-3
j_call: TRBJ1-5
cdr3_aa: CASSLTGGSGEPQHF
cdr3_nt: TGTGCCAGCAGCTTAACTGGTGGCAGCGGGGAGCCCCAGCATTTT

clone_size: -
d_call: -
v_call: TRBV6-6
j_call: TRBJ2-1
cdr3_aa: CASSYSNGYEQFF
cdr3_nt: TGTGCCAGCAGTTACTCGAACGGGTATGAGCAGTTCTTC

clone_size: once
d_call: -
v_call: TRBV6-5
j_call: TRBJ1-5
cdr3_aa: CASTGVGQPQHF
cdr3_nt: TGTGCCAGCACAGGGGTAGGGCAGCCCCAGCATTTT

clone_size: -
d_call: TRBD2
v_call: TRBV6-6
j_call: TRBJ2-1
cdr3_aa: CASSYSLSSGDHEQFF
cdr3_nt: TGTGCCAGCAGTTACTCCTTATCTAGCGGGGATCATGAGCAGTTCTTC

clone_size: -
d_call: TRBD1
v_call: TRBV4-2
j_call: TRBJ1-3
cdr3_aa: CASSQDRTGAGNTIYF
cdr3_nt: TGTGCCAGCAGCCAAGACAGGACAGGGGCTGGAAACACCATATATTTT

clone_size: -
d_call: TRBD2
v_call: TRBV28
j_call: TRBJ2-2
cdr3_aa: CASSRGGPNTGELFF
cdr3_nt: TGTGCCAGCAGTCGCGGGGGTCCGAACACCGGGGAGCTGTTTTTT

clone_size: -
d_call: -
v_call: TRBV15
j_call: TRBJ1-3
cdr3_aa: CATSRDSGSGNTIYF
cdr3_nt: TGTGCCACCAGCAGAGATTCTGGTAGCGGAAACACCATATATTTT

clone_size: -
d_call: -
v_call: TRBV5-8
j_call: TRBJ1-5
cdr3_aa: CASSPGGRVKNQPQHF
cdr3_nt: TGTGCCAGCAGCCCGGGGGGCAGGGTAAAAAATCAGCCCCAGCATTTT

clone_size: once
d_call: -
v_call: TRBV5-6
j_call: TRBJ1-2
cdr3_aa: CASTALGGQVNGYTF
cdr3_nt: TGTGCCAGCACAGCCCTCGGGGGGCAGGTTAATGGCTACACCTTC

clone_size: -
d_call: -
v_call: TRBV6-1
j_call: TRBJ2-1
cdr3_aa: CASSEYVGFPYNEQFF
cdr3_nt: TGTGCCAGCAGTGAATATGTTGGCTTCCCTTACAATGAGCAGTTCTTC

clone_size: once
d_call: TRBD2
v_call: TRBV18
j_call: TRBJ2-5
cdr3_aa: CASSPPEGLAGVGIGETQYF
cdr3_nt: TGTGCCAGCTCACCACCGGAAGGACTAGCGGGAGTGGGGATCGGGGAGACCCAGTACTTC

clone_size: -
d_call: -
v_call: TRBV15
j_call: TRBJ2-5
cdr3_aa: CATSRPRTVSETQYF
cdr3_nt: TGTGCCACCAGCAGGCCACGGACAGTATCAGAGACCCAGTACTTC

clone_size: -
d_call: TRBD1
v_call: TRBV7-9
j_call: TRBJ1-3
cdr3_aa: CASSQTGAGNTIYF
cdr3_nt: TGTGCCAGCAGCCAGACAGGGGCTGGAAACACCATATATTTT

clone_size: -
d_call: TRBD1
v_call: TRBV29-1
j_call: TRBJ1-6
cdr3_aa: CSARDRGSPLHF
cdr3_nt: TGCAGCGCCCGGGACAGGGGTTCACCCCTCCACTTT

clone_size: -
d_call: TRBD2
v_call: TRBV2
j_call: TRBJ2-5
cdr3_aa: CASSAALAGGAETQYF
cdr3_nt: TGTGCCAGCAGTGCAGCTCTAGCGGGAGGAGCAGAGACCCAGTACTTC

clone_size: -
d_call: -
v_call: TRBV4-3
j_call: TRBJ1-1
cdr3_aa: CASSQARGHGAFF
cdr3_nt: TGCGCCAGCAGCCAAGCCCGCGGCCATGGAGCTTTCTTT

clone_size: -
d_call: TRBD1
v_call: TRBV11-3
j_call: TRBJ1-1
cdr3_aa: CASSVTGQGGTEAFF
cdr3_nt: TGTGCCAGCAGCGTAACCGGACAGGGTGGCACTGAAGCTTTCTTT

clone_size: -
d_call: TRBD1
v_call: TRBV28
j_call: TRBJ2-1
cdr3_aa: CASRYRGTYNEQFF
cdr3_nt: TGTGCCAGCAGATACAGGGGAACCTACAATGAGCAGTTCTTC

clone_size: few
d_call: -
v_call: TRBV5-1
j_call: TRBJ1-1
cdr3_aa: CASSLGDGRGAFF
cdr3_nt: TGCGCCAGCAGCTTGGGGGACGGCAGGGGAGCTTTCTTT

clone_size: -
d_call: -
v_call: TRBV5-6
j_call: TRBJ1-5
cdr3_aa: CASGQGNQPQHF
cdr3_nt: TGTGCAAGCGGGCAGGGCAATCAGCCCCAGCATTTT

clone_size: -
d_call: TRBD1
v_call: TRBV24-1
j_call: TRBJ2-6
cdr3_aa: CATSDSGTGTGANVLTF
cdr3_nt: TGTGCCACCAGTGATTCCGGGACAGGGACCGGGGCCAACGTCCTGACTTTC

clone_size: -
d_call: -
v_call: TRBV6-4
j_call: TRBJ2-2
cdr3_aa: CASSEVRDTGELFF
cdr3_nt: TGTGCCAGCAGTGAGGTCCGGGACACCGGGGAGCTGTTTTTT

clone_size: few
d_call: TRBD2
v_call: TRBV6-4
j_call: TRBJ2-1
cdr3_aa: CASSDSSGGANEQFF
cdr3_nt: TGTGCCAGCAGTGACTCTAGCGGGGGGGCCAATGAGCAGTTCTTC

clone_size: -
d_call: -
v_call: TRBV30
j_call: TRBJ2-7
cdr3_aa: CAWGSSSYEQYF
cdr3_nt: TGTGCCTGGGGATCGAGCTCCTACGAGCAGTACTTC

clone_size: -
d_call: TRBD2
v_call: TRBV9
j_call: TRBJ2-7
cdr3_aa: CASSVAPAGDGYEQYF
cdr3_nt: TGTGCCAGCAGCGTAGCCCCAGCGGGAGATGGGTACGAGCAGTACTTC

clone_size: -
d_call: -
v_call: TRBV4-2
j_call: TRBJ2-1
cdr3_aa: CASSQVRTRSSYNEQFF
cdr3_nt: TGTGCCAGCAGCCAAGTCAGGACTCGCTCATCCTACAATGAGCAGTTCTTC

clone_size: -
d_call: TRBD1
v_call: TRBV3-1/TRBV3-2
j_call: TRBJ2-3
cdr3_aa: CASSLRTGGTDTQYF
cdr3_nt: TGTGCCAGCAGCCTGCGGACAGGGGGGACAGATACGCAGTATTTT

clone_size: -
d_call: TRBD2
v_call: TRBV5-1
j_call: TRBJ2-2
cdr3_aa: CASSQGLAGSNTGELFF
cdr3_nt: TGCGCCAGCAGCCAGGGACTAGCGGGGTCGAACACCGGGGAGCTGTTTTTT

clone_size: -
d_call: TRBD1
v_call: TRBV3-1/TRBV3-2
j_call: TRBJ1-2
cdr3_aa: CASSQDLLQGAIYGYTF
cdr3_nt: TGTGCCAGCAGCCAAGATCTATTACAGGGGGCAATCTATGGCTACACCTTC

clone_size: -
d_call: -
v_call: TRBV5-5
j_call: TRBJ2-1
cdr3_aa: CASSEGAGSYNEQFF
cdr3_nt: TGTGCCAGCAGCGAGGGAGCGGGCTCCTACAATGAGCAGTTCTTC

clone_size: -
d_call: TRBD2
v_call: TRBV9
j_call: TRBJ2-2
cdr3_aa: CASSVPAGTANTGELFF
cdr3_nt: TGTGCCAGCAGCGTACCAGCGGGAACCGCGAACACCGGGGAGCTGTTTTTT

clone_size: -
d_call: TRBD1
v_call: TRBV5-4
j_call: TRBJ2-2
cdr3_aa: CASSPGQVRTGELFF
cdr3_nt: TGTGCCAGCAGCCCCGGACAGGTCAGGACCGGGGAGCTGTTTTTT

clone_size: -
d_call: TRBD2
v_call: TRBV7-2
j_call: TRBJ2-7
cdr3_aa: CASSSSQTSGGPIYEQYF
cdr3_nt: TGTGCCAGCAGCTCCTCTCAGACTAGCGGGGGGCCCATCTACGAGCAGTACTTC

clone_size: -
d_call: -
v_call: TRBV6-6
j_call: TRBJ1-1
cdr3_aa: CASRSQGNTEAFF
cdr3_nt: TGTGCCAGCAGATCTCAGGGGAACACTGAAGCTTTCTTT

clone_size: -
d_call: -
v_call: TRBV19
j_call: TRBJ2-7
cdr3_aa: CASSPTFSSYEQYF
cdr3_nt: TGTGCCAGTAGCCCGACTTTTAGCTCCTACGAGCAGTACTTC

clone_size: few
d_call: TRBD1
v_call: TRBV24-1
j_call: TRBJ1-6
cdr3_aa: CATSDIGQGFNYNSPLHF
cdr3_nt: TGTGCCACCAGTGATATCGGACAGGGGTTCAACTATAATTCACCCCTCCACTTT

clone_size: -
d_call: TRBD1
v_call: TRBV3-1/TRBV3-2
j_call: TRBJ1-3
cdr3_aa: CASSKTGAHSGNTIYF
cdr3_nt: TGTGCCAGCAGCAAAACAGGGGCACACTCTGGAAACACCATATATTTT

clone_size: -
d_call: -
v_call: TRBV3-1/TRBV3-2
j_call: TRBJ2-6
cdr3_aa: CASSRNRAQSLAVLTF
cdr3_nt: TGTGCCAGCAGCCGCAACAGGGCCCAATCTCTTGCCGTCCTGACTTTC

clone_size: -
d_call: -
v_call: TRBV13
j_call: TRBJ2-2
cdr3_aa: CASSLWKRSNTGELFF
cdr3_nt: TGTGCCAGCAGCTTATGGAAGCGATCGAACACCGGGGAGCTGTTTTTT

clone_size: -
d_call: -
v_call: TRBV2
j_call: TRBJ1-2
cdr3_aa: CASDPTGFGYTF
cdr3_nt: TGTGCCAGCGATCCAACAGGGTTTGGCTACACCTTC

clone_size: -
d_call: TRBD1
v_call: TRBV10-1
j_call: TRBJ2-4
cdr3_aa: CASRRDRVLAKNIQYF
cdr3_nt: TGCGCCAGCAGAAGGGACAGGGTTTTAGCCAAAAACATTCAGTACTTC

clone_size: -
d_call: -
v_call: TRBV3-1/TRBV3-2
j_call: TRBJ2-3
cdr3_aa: CASSQVSGVIRGTDTQYF
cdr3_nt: TGTGCCAGCAGCCAAGTGAGCGGAGTAATTCGCGGCACAGATACGCAGTATTTT

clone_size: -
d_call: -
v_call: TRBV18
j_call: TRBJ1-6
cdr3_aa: CASSPIQDSNSPLHF
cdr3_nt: TGTGCCAGCTCACCAATTCAGGACAGTAATTCACCCCTCCACTTT

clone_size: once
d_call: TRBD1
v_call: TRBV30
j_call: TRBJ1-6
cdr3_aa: CAWRDTGTVNSPLHF
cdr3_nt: TGTGCCTGGAGGGATACCGGGACAGTTAATTCACCCCTCCACTTT

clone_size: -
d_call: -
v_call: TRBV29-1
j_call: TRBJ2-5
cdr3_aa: CSVGRGKETQYF
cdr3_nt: TGCAGCGTTGGCAGGGGAAAAGAGACCCAGTACTTC

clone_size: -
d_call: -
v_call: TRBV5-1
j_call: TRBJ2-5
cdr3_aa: CASSFTGKTKETQYF
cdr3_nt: TGCGCCAGCAGCTTCACCGGGAAAACAAAAGAGACCCAGTACTTC

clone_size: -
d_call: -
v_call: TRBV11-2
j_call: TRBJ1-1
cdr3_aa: CASSLVPTRDTEAFF
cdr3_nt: TGTGCCAGCAGCTTAGTGCCTACGAGGGACACTGAAGCTTTCTTT

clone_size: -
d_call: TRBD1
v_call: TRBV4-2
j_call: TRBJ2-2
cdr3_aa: CASSHRGTGQNTGELFF
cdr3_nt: TGTGCCAGCAGCCACAGGGGGACAGGGCAGAACACCGGGGAGCTGTTTTTT